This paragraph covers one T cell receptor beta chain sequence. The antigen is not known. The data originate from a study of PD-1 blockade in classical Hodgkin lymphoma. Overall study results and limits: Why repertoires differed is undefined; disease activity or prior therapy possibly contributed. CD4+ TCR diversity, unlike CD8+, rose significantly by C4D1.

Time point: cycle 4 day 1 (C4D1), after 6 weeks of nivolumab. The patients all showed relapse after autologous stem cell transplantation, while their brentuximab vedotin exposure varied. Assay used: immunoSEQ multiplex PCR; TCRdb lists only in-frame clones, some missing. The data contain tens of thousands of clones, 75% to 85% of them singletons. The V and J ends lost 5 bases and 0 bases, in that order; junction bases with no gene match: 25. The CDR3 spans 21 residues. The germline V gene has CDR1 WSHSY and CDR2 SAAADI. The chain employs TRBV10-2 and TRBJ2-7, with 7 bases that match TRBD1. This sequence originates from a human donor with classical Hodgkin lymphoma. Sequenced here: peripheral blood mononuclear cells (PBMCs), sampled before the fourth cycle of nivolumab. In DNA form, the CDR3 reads TGCGCCAGCAGTACCTACAGGGGACGGTTTCGGCCATTTTCCGACTCCTACGAGCAGTACTTC. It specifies CASSTYRGRFRPFSDSYEQYF.